A selection of T cell receptor beta chains follows, all from one sample in a study of T cell clones after liver transplantation. Libraries were prepared by immunoSEQ multiplex PCR; TCRdb keeps only in-frame clonotypes and omits some of them. The sample consists of tens of thousands of clones, roughly nine tenths of them appearing once. The material sequenced was CD8+ T cells from blood, taken 12 months after liver transplant. Receptors originate from a human patient who received a liver transplant. The graft donor may account for some of the T cells. The CDR3 runs from the conserved cysteine through the conserved F or W. The order of the fields is CDR3 DNA, CDR3 protein, V gene, J gene, D gene, clone size. D genes are given only for firm matches. Size values are once, few and many counts, or a class for expanded clones, and some rows have none.

cdr3_nt: TGTGCCAGCAGCTTAGAATCCTCAGGGTATGAAAAACTGTTTTTT; cdr3_aa: CASSLESSGYEKLFF; v_call: TRBV11-2; j_call: TRBJ1-4; d_call: -; clone_size: -
cdr3_nt: TGTGCCAGCAGTTTGGGGGGACTAGCAAATGAGCAGTTCTTC; cdr3_aa: CASSLGGLANEQFF; v_call: TRBV27; j_call: TRBJ2-1; d_call: TRBD2; clone_size: -
cdr3_nt: TGTGCCAGCAGTACCCTACAGGAAGGAAAAGATACGCAGTATTTT; cdr3_aa: CASSTLQEGKDTQYF; v_call: TRBV28; j_call: TRBJ2-3; d_call: -; clone_size: few
cdr3_nt: TGTGCCAGCATGGCCCTCTCTGGAAACACCATATATTTT; cdr3_aa: CASMALSGNTIYF; v_call: TRBV7-9; j_call: TRBJ1-3; d_call: -; clone_size: -
cdr3_nt: TGCAGCGTTGATCCGGGACAGGGACGCTATGGCTACACCTTC; cdr3_aa: CSVDPGQGRYGYTF; v_call: TRBV29-1; j_call: TRBJ1-2; d_call: TRBD1; clone_size: -
cdr3_nt: TGTGCCAGCAGCGCCGGGATGGGAAACGAGCAGTACTTC; cdr3_aa: CASSAGMGNEQYF; v_call: TRBV9; j_call: TRBJ2-7; d_call: -; clone_size: -
cdr3_nt: TGTGCCAGCTCACTGGACGCGTATGGCTACACCTTC; cdr3_aa: CASSLDAYGYTF; v_call: TRBV18; j_call: TRBJ1-2; d_call: -; clone_size: -
cdr3_nt: TGTGCCACCAGCAGGAGGACTAGCGGGAGCTCCTACGAGCAGTACTTC; cdr3_aa: CATSRRTSGSSYEQYF; v_call: TRBV15; j_call: TRBJ2-7; d_call: TRBD2; clone_size: -
cdr3_nt: TGTGCCAGCAGTTACGGGCTAGCGGGAGGGGAGACCCAGTACTTC; cdr3_aa: CASSYGLAGGETQYF; v_call: TRBV6-6; j_call: TRBJ2-5; d_call: TRBD2; clone_size: -
cdr3_nt: TGTGCCAGCAAGGTTCGGAACTATAGCAATCAGCCCCAGCATTTT; cdr3_aa: CASKVRNYSNQPQHF; v_call: TRBV27; j_call: TRBJ1-5; d_call: -; clone_size: -
cdr3_nt: TGTGCCAGCAGCTTAGGGACAGATACGCAGTATTTT; cdr3_aa: CASSLGTDTQYF; v_call: TRBV11-2; j_call: TRBJ2-3; d_call: -; clone_size: -
cdr3_nt: TGTGCCAGTACCATGACATGGAACAATGAGCAGTTCTTC; cdr3_aa: CASTMTWNNEQFF; v_call: TRBV19; j_call: TRBJ2-1; d_call: -; clone_size: -
cdr3_nt: TGTGCCAGTAGTATCTGGGGACAGGGGGCGAACACTGAAGCTTTCTTT; cdr3_aa: CASSIWGQGANTEAFF; v_call: TRBV19; j_call: TRBJ1-1; d_call: TRBD1; clone_size: -
cdr3_nt: TGTGCCAGCAGTGAACCACCCCGGTGGGGAAACGAGGATACGCAGTATTTT; cdr3_aa: CASSEPPRWGNEDTQYF; v_call: TRBV2; j_call: TRBJ2-3; d_call: -; clone_size: -
cdr3_nt: TGTGCCAGCAGTTTAAGTAGCAATCAGCCCCAGCATTTT; cdr3_aa: CASSLSSNQPQHF; v_call: TRBV27; j_call: TRBJ1-5; d_call: -; clone_size: -
cdr3_nt: TGTGCCAGCAGCTTTAGAACAATGAACACTGAAGCTTTCTTT; cdr3_aa: CASSFRTMNTEAFF; v_call: TRBV11-2; j_call: TRBJ1-1; d_call: -; clone_size: -
cdr3_nt: TGTGCCAGCAGCCCCACTCCGGAGGGGGGCACCGGGGAGCTGTTTTTT; cdr3_aa: CASSPTPEGGTGELFF; v_call: TRBV7-3; j_call: TRBJ2-2; d_call: -; clone_size: once
cdr3_nt: TGTGCCAGCAACCTTAGGAGGGGACGGACCATGAACACTGAAGCTTTCTTT; cdr3_aa: CASNLRRGRTMNTEAFF; v_call: TRBV28; j_call: TRBJ1-1; d_call: -; clone_size: -
cdr3_nt: TGTGCCAGCAGCCCCTCCCCGAAAGCTAACTATGGCTACACCTTC; cdr3_aa: CASSPSPKANYGYTF; v_call: TRBV7-8; j_call: TRBJ1-2; d_call: -; clone_size: -
cdr3_nt: TGTGCCAGCAGTTACTCGAAGTCTAGCGAAACCTACGAGCAGTACTTC; cdr3_aa: CASSYSKSSETYEQYF; v_call: TRBV6-7; j_call: TRBJ2-7; d_call: -; clone_size: once
cdr3_nt: TGTGCCAGCAGTTTAAGAAGCGCATCCTACGAGCAGTACTTC; cdr3_aa: CASSLRSASYEQYF; v_call: TRBV27; j_call: TRBJ2-7; d_call: -; clone_size: -
cdr3_nt: TGCGCCAGCCGCTTACCCCCCGGGACACCAAATGAGCAGTTCTTC; cdr3_aa: CASRLPPGTPNEQFF; v_call: TRBV5-1; j_call: TRBJ2-1; d_call: -; clone_size: -
cdr3_nt: TGCGCCAGCAGCCAAGATGCCAGGGAGATGAACACTGAAGCTTTCTTT; cdr3_aa: CASSQDAREMNTEAFF; v_call: TRBV4-1; j_call: TRBJ1-1; d_call: -; clone_size: -
cdr3_nt: TGTGCCAGCAGCGTAAACCCTAGCGATGACACCTACAATGAGCAGTTCTTC; cdr3_aa: CASSVNPSDDTYNEQFF; v_call: TRBV9; j_call: TRBJ2-1; d_call: -; clone_size: -
cdr3_nt: TGTGCCAGTAGTCCACTGGGAGGAGGCTATGGCTACACCTTC; cdr3_aa: CASSPLGGGYGYTF; v_call: TRBV19; j_call: TRBJ1-2; d_call: -; clone_size: -
cdr3_nt: TGTGCCAGCAGCTTAGTGGGACTAGCAGGTTACGAGCAGTACTTC; cdr3_aa: CASSLVGLAGYEQYF; v_call: TRBV7-9; j_call: TRBJ2-7; d_call: TRBD2; clone_size: -
cdr3_nt: TGTGCCAGCAGTTATCTAGCGAACACCTACGAGCAGTACTTC; cdr3_aa: CASSYLANTYEQYF; v_call: TRBV6-5; j_call: TRBJ2-7; d_call: -; clone_size: -
cdr3_nt: TGTGCCAGCAGCTTGCGGGGGCCTATGTCCTACGAGCAGTACTTC; cdr3_aa: CASSLRGPMSYEQYF; v_call: TRBV5-8; j_call: TRBJ2-7; d_call: -; clone_size: -
cdr3_nt: TGTGCCAGCAGCAAAGAGGGTAACTACGAGCAGTACTTC; cdr3_aa: CASSKEGNYEQYF; v_call: TRBV21-1; j_call: TRBJ2-7; d_call: -; clone_size: -
cdr3_nt: TGTGCCAGCAGCTTAGGGGGAGGGCTTCACGGCTACACCTTC; cdr3_aa: CASSLGGGLHGYTF; v_call: TRBV13; j_call: TRBJ1-2; d_call: -; clone_size: -
cdr3_nt: TGTGCCAGCAGCCAACCCTACTACGACAGCACTGAAGCTTTCTTT; cdr3_aa: CASSQPYYDSTEAFF; v_call: TRBV28; j_call: TRBJ1-1; d_call: -; clone_size: -
cdr3_nt: TGTGCCAGCAGCTACGAGGCGGATGAGCAGTTCTTC; cdr3_aa: CASSYEADEQFF; v_call: TRBV11-1; j_call: TRBJ2-1; d_call: -; clone_size: few
cdr3_nt: TGTGCCAGCAGCGGGACTAAAGATACGCAGTATTTT; cdr3_aa: CASSGTKDTQYF; v_call: TRBV7-9; j_call: TRBJ2-3; d_call: TRBD2; clone_size: -
cdr3_nt: TGTGCCAGCAGTGCCGGACAGGGGACCCAGCCCCAGCATTTT; cdr3_aa: CASSAGQGTQPQHF; v_call: TRBV2; j_call: TRBJ1-5; d_call: TRBD1; clone_size: -
cdr3_nt: TGTGCCAGCAGCGTAGTGGCAGGGGGCAATGAAAAACTGTTTTTT; cdr3_aa: CASSVVAGGNEKLFF; v_call: TRBV9; j_call: TRBJ1-4; d_call: TRBD1; clone_size: -
cdr3_nt: TGTGCCAGCAGTTACTCGAAAGACGAGCAGTACTTC; cdr3_aa: CASSYSKDEQYF; v_call: TRBV6-5; j_call: TRBJ2-7; d_call: -; clone_size: -
cdr3_nt: TGTGCCAGCGGTGGGGGGCTGACCCAGTACTTC; cdr3_aa: CASGGGLTQYF; v_call: TRBV19; j_call: TRBJ2-5; d_call: -; clone_size: -
cdr3_nt: TGTGCCAGCAGCTCGACTAGCGGGAGGACGTACGAGCAGTACTTC; cdr3_aa: CASSSTSGRTYEQYF; v_call: TRBV7-8; j_call: TRBJ2-7; d_call: TRBD2; clone_size: few
cdr3_nt: TGTGCCAGCAGCCCACCGGCTGCCTACGAGCAGTACTTC; cdr3_aa: CASSPPAAYEQYF; v_call: TRBV7-9; j_call: TRBJ2-7; d_call: -; clone_size: -
cdr3_nt: TGTGCCAGCAGCTCCGACCTGGACACTGAAGCTTTCTTT; cdr3_aa: CASSSDLDTEAFF; v_call: TRBV6-5; j_call: TRBJ1-1; d_call: -; clone_size: once
cdr3_nt: TGCAGCGTGAGACAAGGGTTCAGTGGGAAAGAGACCCAGTACTTC; cdr3_aa: CSVRQGFSGKETQYF; v_call: TRBV29-1; j_call: TRBJ2-5; d_call: -; clone_size: -
cdr3_nt: TGTGCCAGCAGCGCCCGACAGGGGGGAGGTGAAAAACTGTTTTTT; cdr3_aa: CASSARQGGGEKLFF; v_call: TRBV7-6; j_call: TRBJ1-4; d_call: TRBD1; clone_size: -
cdr3_nt: TGCAGCGTTGAAGAGTCGGACAGCTATGGCTACACCTTC; cdr3_aa: CSVEESDSYGYTF; v_call: TRBV29-1; j_call: TRBJ1-2; d_call: -; clone_size: few
cdr3_nt: TGTGCCAGCAGCCACTCACCCGCAGAAAACACTGAAGCTTTCTTT; cdr3_aa: CASSHSPAENTEAFF; v_call: TRBV5-4; j_call: TRBJ1-1; d_call: -; clone_size: -
cdr3_nt: TGTGCCAGCAGTCCAAACACCATATATTTT; cdr3_aa: CASSPNTIYF; v_call: TRBV27; j_call: TRBJ1-3; d_call: -; clone_size: -
cdr3_nt: TGTGCCAGCAGCACTACAGTGAACACTGAAGCTTTCTTT; cdr3_aa: CASSTTVNTEAFF; v_call: TRBV7-3; j_call: TRBJ1-1; d_call: -; clone_size: -
cdr3_nt: TGTGCCAGCAGCTTGAATTGGACGGGGAGCTCCTACGAGCAGTACTTC; cdr3_aa: CASSLNWTGSSYEQYF; v_call: TRBV7-9; j_call: TRBJ2-7; d_call: -; clone_size: -
cdr3_nt: TGCAGCGTCCACGGGACGTATGGCTACACCTTC; cdr3_aa: CSVHGTYGYTF; v_call: TRBV29-1; j_call: TRBJ1-2; d_call: -; clone_size: -
cdr3_nt: TGTGCCAGCAGCTCCTCAGGACAGGGGGCAAATCAGCCCCAGCATTTT; cdr3_aa: CASSSSGQGANQPQHF; v_call: TRBV7-9; j_call: TRBJ1-5; d_call: TRBD1; clone_size: -
cdr3_nt: TGCGCCAGCAGTCAATCAAGGGCCGGGGACAGGGTCTCTTACGAGCAGTACTTC; cdr3_aa: CASSQSRAGDRVSYEQYF; v_call: TRBV23-1; j_call: TRBJ2-7; d_call: TRBD1; clone_size: -
cdr3_nt: TGTGCCAGCTCACCTTCACCCCCAGGGGTGATGACTAATGAAAAACTGTTTTTT; cdr3_aa: CASSPSPPGVMTNEKLFF; v_call: TRBV18; j_call: TRBJ1-4; d_call: -; clone_size: -
cdr3_nt: TGTGCCAGCAGTTTGCTAGCGGGAGGGTATGAGCAGTTCTTC; cdr3_aa: CASSLLAGGYEQFF; v_call: TRBV27; j_call: TRBJ2-1; d_call: TRBD2; clone_size: -
cdr3_nt: TGTGCCAGCCAAACAGGAAGGACCACTGAAGCTTTCTTT; cdr3_aa: CASQTGRTTEAFF; v_call: TRBV6-1; j_call: TRBJ1-1; d_call: -; clone_size: -
cdr3_nt: TGTGCCAGCAGCGGACCGGGTCAATACAATGAGCAGTTCTTC; cdr3_aa: CASSGPGQYNEQFF; v_call: TRBV5-6; j_call: TRBJ2-1; d_call: -; clone_size: -
cdr3_nt: TGTGCCAGCAGTTTATGGCCAGGGGATCACTATGGCTACACCTTC; cdr3_aa: CASSLWPGDHYGYTF; v_call: TRBV28; j_call: TRBJ1-2; d_call: -; clone_size: -
cdr3_nt: TGCGCCAGCAGCCAAGGGCACTACAATCAGCCCCAGCATTTT; cdr3_aa: CASSQGHYNQPQHF; v_call: TRBV4-1; j_call: TRBJ1-5; d_call: -; clone_size: once
cdr3_nt: TGTGCCAGCAGCTTACAGTCAGCCTACGAGCAGTACTTC; cdr3_aa: CASSLQSAYEQYF; v_call: TRBV11-2; j_call: TRBJ2-7; d_call: -; clone_size: -
cdr3_nt: TGTGCCAGCAGCTTAGGTGGACAGGGGGCGGACGAGCAGTACTTC; cdr3_aa: CASSLGGQGADEQYF; v_call: TRBV13; j_call: TRBJ2-7; d_call: TRBD1; clone_size: -
cdr3_nt: TGTGCCAGCAGTGCCCTTCCTAGCGCGGCCTCCTACGAGCAGTACTTC; cdr3_aa: CASSALPSAASYEQYF; v_call: TRBV2; j_call: TRBJ2-7; d_call: -; clone_size: few